This T cell receptor (beta chain) was sequenced during a study of T cell responses to AZD1222 COVID-19 vaccine. Study-wide background: Researchers grouped second doses given at about 4 or about 12 weeks into one pool.

The repertoire was sequenced with immunoSEQ multiplex PCR; TCRdb's copy has only in-frame clones and lacks some. The sample records about 82,000 clones, approximately 90% being singletons. Study-wide findings and caveats: Baseline seropositives among AZD1222 recipients totaled only 5 to 7. There were vaccine-associated CD4 TCRs across spike, dominant at 160-218 and 743-854. The donor group comprised mostly white British people and more females; the analysis possibly underestimated clonal diversity.

About this clone itself: What it binds is not known.

After removal of 4 bases from V and 5 bases from J, the junction contained 8 bases not matched to a gene. The CDR3 extends over 15 amino acids. Germline CDR1 is MGHDK and CDR2 is SYGVNS. The chain employs TRBV25-1 and TRBJ1-1, with 9 positions matching TRBD1. The receptor comes from an adult in good health. Sample: peripheral blood, taken on day 0 of AZD1222 vaccination. CDR3: CASSANRGQGTEAFF. CDR3 bases: TGTGCCAGCAGTGCGAACAGGGGGCAGGGGACTGAAGCTTTCTTT.